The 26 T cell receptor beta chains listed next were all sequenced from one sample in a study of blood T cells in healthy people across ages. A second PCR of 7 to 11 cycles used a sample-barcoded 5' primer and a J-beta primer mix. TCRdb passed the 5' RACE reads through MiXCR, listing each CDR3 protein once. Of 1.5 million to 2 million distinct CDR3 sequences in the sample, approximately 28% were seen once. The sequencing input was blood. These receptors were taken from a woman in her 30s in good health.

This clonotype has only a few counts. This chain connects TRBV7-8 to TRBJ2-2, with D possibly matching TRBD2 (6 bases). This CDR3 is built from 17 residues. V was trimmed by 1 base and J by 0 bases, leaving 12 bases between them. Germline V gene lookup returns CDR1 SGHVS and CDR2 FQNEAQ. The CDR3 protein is CASSLGASASNTGELFF. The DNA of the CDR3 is TGTGCCAGCAGCTTAGGGGCTAGCGCCTCGAACACCGGGGAGCTGTTTTTT. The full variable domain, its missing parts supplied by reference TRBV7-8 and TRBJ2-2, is GAGVSQSPRYKVAKRGQDVALRCDPISGHVSLFWYQQALGQGPEFLTYFQNEAQLDKSGLPSDRFFAERPEGSVSTLKIQRTQQEDSAVYLCASSLGASASNTGELFFGEGSRLTVL.

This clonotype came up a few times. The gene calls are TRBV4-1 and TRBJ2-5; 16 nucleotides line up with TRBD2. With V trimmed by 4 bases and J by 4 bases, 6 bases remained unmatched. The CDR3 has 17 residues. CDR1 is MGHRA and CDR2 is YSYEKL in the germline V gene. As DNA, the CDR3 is TGCGCCAGCAGCCGGGGGACTAGCGGGGGGGCAGGAGAGACCCAGTACTTC. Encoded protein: CASSRGTSGGAGETQYF.

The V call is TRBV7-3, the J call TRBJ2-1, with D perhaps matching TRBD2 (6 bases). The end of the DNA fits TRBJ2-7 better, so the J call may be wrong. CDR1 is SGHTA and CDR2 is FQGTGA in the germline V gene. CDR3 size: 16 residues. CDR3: CASSLSGDLSYNEQYF. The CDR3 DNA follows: TGTGCCAGCAGCTTAAGCGGGGACCTCTCCTACAATGAGCAGTACTTC.

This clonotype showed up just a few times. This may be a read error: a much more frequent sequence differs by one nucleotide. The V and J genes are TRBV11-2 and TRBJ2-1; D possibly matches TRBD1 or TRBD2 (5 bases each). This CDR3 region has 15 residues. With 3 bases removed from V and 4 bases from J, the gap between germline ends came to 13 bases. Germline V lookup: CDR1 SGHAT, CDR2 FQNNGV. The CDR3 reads CASSLGPADYNEQFF. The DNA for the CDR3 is TGTGCCAGCAGCTTGGGACCAGCGGATTACAATGAGCAGTTCTTC.

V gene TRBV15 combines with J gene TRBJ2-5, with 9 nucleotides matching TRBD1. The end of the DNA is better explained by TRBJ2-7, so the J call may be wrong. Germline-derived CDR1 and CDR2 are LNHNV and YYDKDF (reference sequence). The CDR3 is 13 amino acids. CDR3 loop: CATRGQGTYEQYF. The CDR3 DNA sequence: TGTGCCACCCGGGGACAGGGCACCTACGAGCAGTACTTC.

The CDR3 nucleotides are TGTGCCAGCAGCTTCTCACAGTTGCGGCCTGAAGCTTTCTTT. Residues: CASSFSQLRPEAFF. This chain joins TRBV5-5 and TRBJ1-1; unclear D gene. Germline CDR1 is SGHKS and CDR2 is YYEKEE (reference sequence). This CDR3 region has 14 residues. Trimming shortened V by 2 bases and J by 6 bases, and 14 bases separated the two germline ends. The full variable domain, in which reference TRBV5-5 and TRBJ1-1 provide the parts outside the CDR3, is DAGVTQSPTHLIKTRGQQVTLRCSPISGHKSVSWYQQVLGQGPQFIFQYYEKEERGRGNFPDRFSARQFPNYSSELNVNALLLGDSALYLCASSFSQLRPEAFFGQGTRLTVV.

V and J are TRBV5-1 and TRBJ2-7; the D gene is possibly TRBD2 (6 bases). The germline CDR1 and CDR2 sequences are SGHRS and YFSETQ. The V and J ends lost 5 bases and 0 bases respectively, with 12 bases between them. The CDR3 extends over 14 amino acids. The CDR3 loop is CASRVDGSSYEQYF. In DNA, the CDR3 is TGCGCCAGCAGAGTTGACGGGAGCTCCTACGAGCAGTACTTC.

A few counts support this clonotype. In nucleotides, the CDR3 is TGTGCCAGCAGCTCAGGGGGGGGACAGAACACTGAAGCTTTCTTT. Amino acid sequence: CASSSGGGQNTEAFF. The rearrangement joins TRBV7-6 to TRBJ1-1; 7 nucleotides match TRBD1. With 4 bases clipped from V and 1 base from J, the junction kept 6 bases outside the gene matches. The CDR3 totals 15 residues. Germline values: CDR1 SGHVS, CDR2 FNYEAQ. Combining the CDR3 with reference TRBV7-6 and TRBJ1-1 gives the whole variable domain GAGVSQSPRYKVTKRGQDVALRCDPISGHVSLYWYRQALGQGPEFLTYFNYEAQQDKSGLPNDRFSAERPEGSISTLTIQRTEQRDSAMYRCASSSGGGQNTEAFFGQGTRLTVV.

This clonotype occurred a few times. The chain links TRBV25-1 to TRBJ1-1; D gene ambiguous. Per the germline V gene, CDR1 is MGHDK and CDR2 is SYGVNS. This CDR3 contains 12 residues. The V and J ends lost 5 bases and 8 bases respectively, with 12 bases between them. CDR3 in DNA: TGTGCCAGCAGTCCTGGAGTGGTCGAAGCTTTCTTT. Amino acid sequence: CASSPGVVEAFF.

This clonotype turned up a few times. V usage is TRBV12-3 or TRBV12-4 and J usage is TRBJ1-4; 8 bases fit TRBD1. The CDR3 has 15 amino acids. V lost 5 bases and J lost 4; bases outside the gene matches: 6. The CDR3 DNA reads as TGTGCCAGCAGTCTGAGACAGGGGAATAATGAAAAACTGTTTTTT. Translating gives CASSLRQGNNEKLFF.

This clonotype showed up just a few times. For the CDR3, the DNA is TGTGCCAGCAGCCCCTTACAACCTCCGGGGCGAAGGGGCCCCTACAATGAGCAGTTCTTC. Translation gives CASSPLQPPGRRGPYNEQFF. The chain joins TRBV7-8 to TRBJ2-1, with D perhaps given as TRBD1 or TRBD2 (5 bases each). CDR3 length: 20 residues. V was cut by 5 bases and J by 2 bases, with 28 bases left in between. CDR1 is SGHVS, CDR2 FQNEAQ, per germline.

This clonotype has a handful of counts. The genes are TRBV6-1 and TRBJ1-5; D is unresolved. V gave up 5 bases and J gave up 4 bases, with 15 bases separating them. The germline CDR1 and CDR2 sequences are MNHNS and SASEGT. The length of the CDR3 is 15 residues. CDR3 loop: CASSQPRVGNQPQHF. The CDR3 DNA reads TGTGCCAGCAGTCAGCCGAGAGTGGGGAATCAGCCCCAGCATTTT.

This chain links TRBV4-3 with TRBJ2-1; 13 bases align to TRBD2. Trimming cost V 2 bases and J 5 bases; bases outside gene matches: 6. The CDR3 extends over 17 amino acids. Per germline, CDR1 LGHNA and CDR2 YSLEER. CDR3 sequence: CASSQQGTSGTNNEQFF. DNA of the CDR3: TGCGCCAGCAGCCAACAAGGGACTAGCGGGACAAACAATGAGCAGTTCTTC.

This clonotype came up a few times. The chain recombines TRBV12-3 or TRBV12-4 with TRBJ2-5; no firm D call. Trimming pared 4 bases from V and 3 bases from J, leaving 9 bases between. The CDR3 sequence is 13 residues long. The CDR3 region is CASSSYGEETQYF. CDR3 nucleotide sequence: TGTGCCAGCAGTTCCTATGGGGAAGAGACCCAGTACTTC.

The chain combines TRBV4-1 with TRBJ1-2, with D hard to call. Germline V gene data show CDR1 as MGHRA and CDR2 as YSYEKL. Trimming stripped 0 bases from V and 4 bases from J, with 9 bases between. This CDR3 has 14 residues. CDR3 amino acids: CASSQDDGRYGYTF. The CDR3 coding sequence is TGCGCCAGCAGCCAAGACGACGGGCGCTATGGCTACACCTTC.

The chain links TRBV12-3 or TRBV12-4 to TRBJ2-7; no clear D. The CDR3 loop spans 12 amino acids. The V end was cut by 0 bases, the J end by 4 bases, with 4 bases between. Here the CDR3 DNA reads TGTGCCAGCAGTTTAGCGATGTACGAGCAGTACTTC. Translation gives CASSLAMYEQYF.

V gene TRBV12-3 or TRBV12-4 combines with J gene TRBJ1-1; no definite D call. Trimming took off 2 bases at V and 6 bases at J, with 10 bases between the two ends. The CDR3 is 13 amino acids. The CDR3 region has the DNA TGTGCCAGCAGTTTATGGGGTACCGCTGAAGCTTTCTTT. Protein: CASSLWGTAEAFF.

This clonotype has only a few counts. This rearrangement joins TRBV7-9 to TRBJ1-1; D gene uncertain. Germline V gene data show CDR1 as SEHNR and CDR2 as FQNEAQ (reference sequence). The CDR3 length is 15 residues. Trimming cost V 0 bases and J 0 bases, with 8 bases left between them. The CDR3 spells CASSLAFQMNTEAFF. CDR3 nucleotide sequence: TGTGCCAGCAGCTTAGCGTTCCAGATGAACACTGAAGCTTTCTTT. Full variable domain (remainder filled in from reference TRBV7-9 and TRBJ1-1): DTGVSQNPRHKITKRGQNVTFRCDPISEHNRLYWYRQTLGQGPEFLTYFQNEAQLEKSRLLSDRFSAERPKGSFSTLEIQRTEQGDSAMYLCASSLAFQMNTEAFFGQGTRLTVV.

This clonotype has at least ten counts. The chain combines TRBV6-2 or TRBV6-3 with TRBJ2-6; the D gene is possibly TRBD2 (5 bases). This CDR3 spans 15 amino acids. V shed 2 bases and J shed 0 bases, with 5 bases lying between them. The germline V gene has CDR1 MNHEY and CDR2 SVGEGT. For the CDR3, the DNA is TGTGCCAGCAGTTACGCGGGCTCTGGGGCCAACGTCCTGACTTTC. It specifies CASSYAGSGANVLTF.

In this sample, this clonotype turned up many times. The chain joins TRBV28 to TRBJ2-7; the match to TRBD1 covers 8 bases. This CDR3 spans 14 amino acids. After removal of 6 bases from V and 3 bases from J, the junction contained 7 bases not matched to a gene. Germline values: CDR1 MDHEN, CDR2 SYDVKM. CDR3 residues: CASRPGQANYEQYF. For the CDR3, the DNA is TGTGCCAGCAGGCCGGGACAGGCAAACTACGAGCAGTACTTC.

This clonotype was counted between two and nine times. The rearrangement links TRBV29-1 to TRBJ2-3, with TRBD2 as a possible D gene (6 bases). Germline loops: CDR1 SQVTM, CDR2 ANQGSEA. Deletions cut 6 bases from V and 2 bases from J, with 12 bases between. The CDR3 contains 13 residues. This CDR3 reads CSVGRRDTDTQYF. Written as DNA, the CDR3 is TGCAGCGTCGGACGGCGGGACACAGATACGCAGTATTTT.

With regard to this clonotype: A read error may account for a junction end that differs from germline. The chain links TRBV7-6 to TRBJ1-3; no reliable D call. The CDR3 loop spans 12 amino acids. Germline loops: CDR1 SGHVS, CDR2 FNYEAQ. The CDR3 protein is CRGLLSGNTVYF. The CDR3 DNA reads TGCCGAGGGCTCCTCTCTGGAAACACCGTATATTTT. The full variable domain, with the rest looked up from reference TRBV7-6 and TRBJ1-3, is GAGVSQSPRYKVTKRGQDVALRCDPISGHVSLYWYRQALGQGPEFLTYFNYEAQQDKSGLPNDRFSAERPEGSISTLTIQRTEQRDSAMYRCRGLLSGNTVYFGEGSWLTVV.

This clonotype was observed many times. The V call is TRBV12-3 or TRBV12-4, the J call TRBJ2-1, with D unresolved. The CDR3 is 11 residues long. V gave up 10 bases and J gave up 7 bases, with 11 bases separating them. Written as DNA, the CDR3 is TGTGCCACCACCCCTGGAAATGAGCAGTTCTTC. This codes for CATTPGNEQFF.

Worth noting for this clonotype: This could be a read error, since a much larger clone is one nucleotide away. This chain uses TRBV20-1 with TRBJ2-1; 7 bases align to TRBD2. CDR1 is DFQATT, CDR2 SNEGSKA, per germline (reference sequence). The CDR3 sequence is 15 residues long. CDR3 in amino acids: CGASSGGSSYNEQFF. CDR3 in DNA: TGCGGTGCTAGTTCTGGCGGGAGCTCCTACAATGAGCAGTTCTTC.

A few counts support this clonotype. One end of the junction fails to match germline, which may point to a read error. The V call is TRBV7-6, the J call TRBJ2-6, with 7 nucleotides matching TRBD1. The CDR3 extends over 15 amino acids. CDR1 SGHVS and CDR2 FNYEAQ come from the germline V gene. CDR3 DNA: TGTGCCAGCAGCCCAGGGGGTTCCGGGGCCAACGTCCGGACTTTC. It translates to CASSPGGSGANVRTF. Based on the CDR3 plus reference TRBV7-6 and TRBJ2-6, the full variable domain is GAGVSQSPRYKVTKRGQDVALRCDPISGHVSLYWYRQALGQGPEFLTYFNYEAQQDKSGLPNDRFSAERPEGSISTLTIQRTEQRDSAMYRCASSPGGSGANVRTFGAGSRLTVL.

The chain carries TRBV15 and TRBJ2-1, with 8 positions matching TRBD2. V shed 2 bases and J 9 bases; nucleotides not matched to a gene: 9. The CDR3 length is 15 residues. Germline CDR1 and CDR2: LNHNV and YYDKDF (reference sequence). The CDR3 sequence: CATSRRLASLTEQFF. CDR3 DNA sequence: TGTGCCACCAGCAGACGACTAGCGTCGCTGACTGAGCAGTTCTTC. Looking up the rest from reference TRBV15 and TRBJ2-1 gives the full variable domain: DAMVIQNPRYQVTQFGKPVTLSCSQTLNHNVMYWYQQKSSQAPKLLFHYYDKDFNNEADTPDNFQSRRPNTSFCFLDIRSPGLGDTAMYLCATSRRLASLTEQFFGPGTRLTVL.